The T cell receptor beta chain under discussion was sequenced for a study of siplizumab effects on memory and regulatory T cells. Study-wide results and caveats: Sequences below about 10^-5 frequency were poorly captured. As a result, only a minor fraction of alloreactive clones mapped to unstimulated subsets. Mappable alloreactive CD4+ clones came from Treg cells about 65% of the time on average with siplizumab, against 25% to 30% in controls. The alloresponse seemed to draw substantially on naive T cells, which appeared more diverse than memory cells.

The protocol was immunoSEQ multiplex PCR, while the TCRdb copy is restricted to in-frame clones and leaves out a portion. The data contain some 100,000 clones, 85% to 95% of them singletons. Germline CDR1 and CDR2: ENHRY and SYGVKD. CDR3 length: 11 residues. With 5 bases removed from V and 0 bases from J, the gap between germline ends came to 1 base. This clone was observed once. Its antigen is not known. The sample was non-Treg CD4+ T cells sorted from blood. The V gene is TRBV10-3, the J gene TRBJ2-5; D ambiguous. The TCR was taken from a human donor in good health. The CDR3, as DNA: TGTGCCATCAGTAACCAAGAGACCCAGTACTTC. Amino acid sequence: CAISNQETQYF.